This T cell receptor (beta chain) derives from a study of Ad26.COV2.S vaccination and SARS-CoV-2 variants. The treatment here: around 19 received Ad26.COV2.S at low or high dose, single or two shots; about 5 received placebo; per-sample allocation not given. The samples were gathered on day 63 after the first injection of vaccine or placebo. General study points: Responses of T cells in total may have been underestimated by the TCR breadth and depth analyses.

As to this clone: The antigen remains undetermined.

Assay: immunoSEQ multiplex PCR; the TCRdb copy retains only in-frame clones and omits some. The sample has about 680,000 clones, roughly 90% seen once. Trimming removed 5 bases at V and 0 bases at J, with 5 bases between. The V gene's germline CDR1 is SEHNR and CDR2 FQNEAQ (reference sequence). The CDR3 is made up of 13 amino acids. The source is a person between 18 and 60 years old who received the Ad26.COV2.S COVID-19 vaccine or a placebo. The chain uses TRBV7-9 and TRBJ2-1; D unresolved. Material: peripheral blood, obtained in a trial of Ad26.COV2.S vaccine versus placebo. This CDR3 is CASSPGSYNEQFF. As DNA, the CDR3 is TGTGCCAGCAGCCCAGGCTCCTACAATGAGCAGTTCTTC.